This TCR beta chain was recovered during a study of control samples from healthy donors and cancer patients. Germline lookup yields CDR1 LGHNA and CDR2 YSLEER. Trimming took 1 base from V and 4 from J; bases not matched to a gene: 5. CDR3 length: 15 amino acids. The data were produced by immunoSEQ multiplex PCR, yet TCRdb's version contains in-frame clones alone and is incomplete. The sample lists 110,000 to 150,000 clones; roughly 90% were seen once. This clone was detected once. The specimen sequenced was blood. V usage is TRBV4-3 and J usage is TRBJ1-2, with 8 bases fitting TRBD1. The TCR was taken from a man aged 30 to 39 in good health. CDR3 DNA: TGCGCCAGCAGCCAAGGGACAGGGATAATCTATGGCTACACCTTC. This encodes CASSQGTGIIYGYTF.